This TCR beta chain derives from a study of chemoradiotherapy in HPV16-positive cancers. Study findings and constraints: The functional HPV-specific definition rests on just two HPV16-positive patients. Candidate HPV-specific clones and E7-related TCR motifs grew in tumor during treatment. Better recurrence-free survival went with HPV-responsive T-cell expansion in HPV16-positive patients.

Repertoires were generated with immunoSEQ multiplex PCR, while TCRdb's copy carries only in-frame clones and drops some. The data contain about 12,000 clones, roughly 80% of them singletons. Samples were taken several times over chemoradiotherapy. In regard to this clone: The antigen remains unidentified.

The sequence came from a human donor with HPV-associated anogenital cancer. The sample was taken from a patient who underwent chemoradiotherapy.

In nucleotides, the CDR3 is TGTGCCGTCCGCGGAGAGACAGTTAACTATGGCTACACCTTC. This sequence encodes CAVRGETVNYGYTF. V is TRBV6-5 and J is TRBJ1-2; perhaps TRBD1 as D (5 bases). Trimming took off 11 bases at V and 1 base at J, with 17 bases between the two ends. Germline-derived CDR1 and CDR2 are MNHEY and SVGAGI. The CDR3 has 14 residues.